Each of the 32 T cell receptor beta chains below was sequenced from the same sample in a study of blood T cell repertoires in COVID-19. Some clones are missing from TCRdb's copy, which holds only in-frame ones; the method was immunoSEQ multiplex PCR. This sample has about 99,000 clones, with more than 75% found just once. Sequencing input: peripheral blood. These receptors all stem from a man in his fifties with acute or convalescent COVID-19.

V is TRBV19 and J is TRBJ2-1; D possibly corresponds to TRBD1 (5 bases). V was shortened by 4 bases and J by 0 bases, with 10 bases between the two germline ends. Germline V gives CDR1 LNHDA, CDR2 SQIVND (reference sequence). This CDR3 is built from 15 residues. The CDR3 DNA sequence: TGTGCCAGTAGTAGGGGCTTAAGCTCCTACAATGAGCAGTTCTTC. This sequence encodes CASSRGLSSYNEQFF.

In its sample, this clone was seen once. The CDR3 DNA reads TGTGCCAGCAGTTACGTCAGGGGCCGGGAGACCCAGTACTTC. It encodes CASSYVRGRETQYF. The gene calls are TRBV6-5 and TRBJ2-5; the D gene is possibly TRBD1 (6 bases). The CDR3 length is 14 residues. V was pared by 2 bases and J by 5 bases, with 12 bases between. Germline V gene sequence: CDR1 MNHEY, CDR2 SVGAGI.

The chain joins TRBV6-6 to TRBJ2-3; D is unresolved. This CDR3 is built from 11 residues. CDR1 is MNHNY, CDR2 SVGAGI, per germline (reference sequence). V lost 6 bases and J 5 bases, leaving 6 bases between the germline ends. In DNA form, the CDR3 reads TGTGCCAGCAGAGAGGAAGATACGCAGTATTTT. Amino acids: CASREEDTQYF.

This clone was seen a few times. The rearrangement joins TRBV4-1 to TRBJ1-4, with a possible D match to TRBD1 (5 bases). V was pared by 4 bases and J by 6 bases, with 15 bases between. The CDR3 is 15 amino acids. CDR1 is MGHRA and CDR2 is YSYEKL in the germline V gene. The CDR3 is CASSRSGGIDEKLFF. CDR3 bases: TGCGCCAGCAGCCGGTCTGGGGGGATCGATGAAAAACTGTTTTTT.

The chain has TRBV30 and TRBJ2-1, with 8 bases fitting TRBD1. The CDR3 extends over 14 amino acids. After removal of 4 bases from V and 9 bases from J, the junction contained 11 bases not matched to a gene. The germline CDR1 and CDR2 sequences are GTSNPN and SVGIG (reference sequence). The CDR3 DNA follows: TGTGCCTGGATTAATGGACAGGGAATGGGTGAGCAGTTCTTC. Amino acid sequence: CAWINGQGMGEQFF.

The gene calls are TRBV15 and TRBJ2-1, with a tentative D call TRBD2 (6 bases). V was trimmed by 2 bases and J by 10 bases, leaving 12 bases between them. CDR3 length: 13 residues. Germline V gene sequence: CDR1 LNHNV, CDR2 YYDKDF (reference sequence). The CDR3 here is CATSRTVGGEQFF. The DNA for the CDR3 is TGTGCCACCAGCAGAACCGTTGGGGGGGAGCAGTTCTTC.

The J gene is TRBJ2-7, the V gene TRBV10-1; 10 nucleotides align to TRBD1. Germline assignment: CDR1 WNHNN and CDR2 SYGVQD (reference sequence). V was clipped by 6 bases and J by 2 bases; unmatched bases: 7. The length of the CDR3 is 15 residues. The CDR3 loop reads CASRSGTGAPYEQYF. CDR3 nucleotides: TGCGCCAGCAGGTCCGGGACAGGGGCCCCCTACGAGCAGTACTTC.

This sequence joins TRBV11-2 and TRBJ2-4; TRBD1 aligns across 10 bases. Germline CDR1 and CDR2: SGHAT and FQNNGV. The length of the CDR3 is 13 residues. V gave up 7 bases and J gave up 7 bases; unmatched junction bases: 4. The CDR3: CASTGTGENIQYF. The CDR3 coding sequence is TGTGCCAGCACCGGGACAGGGGAGAACATTCAGTACTTC. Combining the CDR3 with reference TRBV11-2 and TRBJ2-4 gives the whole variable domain EAGVAQSPRYKIIEKRQSVAFWCNPISGHATLYWYQQILGQGPKLLIQFQNNGVVDDSQLPKDRFSAERLKGVDSTLKIQPAKLEDSAVYLCASTGTGENIQYFGAGTRLSVL.

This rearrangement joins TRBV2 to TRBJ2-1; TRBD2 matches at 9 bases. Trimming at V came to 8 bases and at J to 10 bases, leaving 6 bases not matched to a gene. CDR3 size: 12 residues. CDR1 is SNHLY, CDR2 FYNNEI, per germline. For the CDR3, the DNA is TGTGCCAGCGTCCTAGCGGGATGGGAGCAGTTCTTC. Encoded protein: CASVLAGWEQFF.

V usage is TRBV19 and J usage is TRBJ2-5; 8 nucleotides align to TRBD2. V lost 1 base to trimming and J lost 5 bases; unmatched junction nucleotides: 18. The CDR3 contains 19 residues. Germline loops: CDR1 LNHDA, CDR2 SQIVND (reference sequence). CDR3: CASSIGGGGIAGLGETQYF. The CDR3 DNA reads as TGTGCCAGTAGTATAGGGGGGGGCGGAATAGCGGGATTAGGGGAGACCCAGTACTTC.

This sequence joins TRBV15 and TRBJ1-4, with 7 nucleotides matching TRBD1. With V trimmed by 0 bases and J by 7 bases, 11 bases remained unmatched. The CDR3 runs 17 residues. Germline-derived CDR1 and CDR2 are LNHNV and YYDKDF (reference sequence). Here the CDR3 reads CATSRESALRGSEKLFF. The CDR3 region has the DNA TGTGCCACCAGCAGAGAGTCGGCCCTCAGGGGGTCTGAAAAACTGTTTTTT. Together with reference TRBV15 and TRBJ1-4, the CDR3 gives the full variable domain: DAMVIQNPRYQVTQFGKPVTLSCSQTLNHNVMYWYQQKSSQAPKLLFHYYDKDFNNEADTPDNFQSRRPNTSFCFLDIRSPGLGDTAMYLCATSRESALRGSEKLFFGSGTQLSVL.

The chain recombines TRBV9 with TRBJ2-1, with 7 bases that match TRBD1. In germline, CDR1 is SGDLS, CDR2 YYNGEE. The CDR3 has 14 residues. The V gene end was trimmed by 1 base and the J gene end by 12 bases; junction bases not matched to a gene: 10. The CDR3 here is CASSVRDSRVSQFF. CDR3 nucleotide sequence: TGTGCCAGCAGCGTACGGGACAGTCGGGTTTCGCAGTTCTTC.

CDR3 residues: CASTRQGFSQETQYF. CDR3 DNA sequence: TGCGCCAGCACCAGACAGGGATTCTCCCAAGAGACCCAGTACTTC. The J gene is TRBJ2-5, the V gene TRBV5-1; 7 bases match TRBD1. The CDR3 runs to 15 residues. Germline assignment: CDR1 SGHRS and CDR2 YFSETQ. V was clipped by 6 bases and J by 1 base; unmatched bases: 9. Full variable domain (missing parts from reference TRBV5-1 and TRBJ2-5): KAGVTQTPRYLIKTRGQQVTLSCSPISGHRSVSWYQQTPGQGLQFLFEYFSETQRNKGNFPGRFSGRQFSNSRSEMNVSTLELGDSALYLCASTRQGFSQETQYFGPGTRLLVL.

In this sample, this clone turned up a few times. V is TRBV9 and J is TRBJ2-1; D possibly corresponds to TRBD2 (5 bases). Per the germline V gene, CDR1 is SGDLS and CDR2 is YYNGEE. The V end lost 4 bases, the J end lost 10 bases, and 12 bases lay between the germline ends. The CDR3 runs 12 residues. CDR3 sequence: CASSPGGMEQFF. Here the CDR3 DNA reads TGTGCCAGCAGCCCAGGAGGTATGGAGCAGTTCTTC.

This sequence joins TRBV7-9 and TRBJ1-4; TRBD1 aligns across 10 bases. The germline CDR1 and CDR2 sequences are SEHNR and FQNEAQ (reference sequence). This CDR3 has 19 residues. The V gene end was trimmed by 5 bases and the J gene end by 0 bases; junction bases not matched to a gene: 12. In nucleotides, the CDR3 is TGTGCCAGCAGCCCCTACCGGGACAGGGGAGCCGCAACTAATGAAAAACTGTTTTTT. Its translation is CASSPYRDRGAATNEKLFF. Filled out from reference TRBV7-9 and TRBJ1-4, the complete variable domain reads DTGVSQNPRHKITKRGQNVTFRCDPISEHNRLYWYRQTLGQGPEFLTYFQNEAQLEKSRLLSDRFSAERPKGSFSTLEIQRTEQGDSAMYLCASSPYRDRGAATNEKLFFGSGTQLSVL.

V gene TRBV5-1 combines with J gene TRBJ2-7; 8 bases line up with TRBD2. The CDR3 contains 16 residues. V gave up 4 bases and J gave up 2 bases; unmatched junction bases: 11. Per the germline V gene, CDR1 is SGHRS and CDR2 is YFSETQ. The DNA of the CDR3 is TGCGCCAGCAGCGCGGGGGGAACTAGCGGAGCCTACGAGCAGTACTTC. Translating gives CASSAGGTSGAYEQYF.

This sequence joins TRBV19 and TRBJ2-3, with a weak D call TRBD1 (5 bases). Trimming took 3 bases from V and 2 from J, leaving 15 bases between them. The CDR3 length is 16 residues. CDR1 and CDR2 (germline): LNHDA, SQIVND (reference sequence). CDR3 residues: CASSILKGVSTDTQYF. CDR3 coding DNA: TGTGCCAGTAGTATTCTCAAAGGGGTCTCCACAGATACGCAGTATTTT.

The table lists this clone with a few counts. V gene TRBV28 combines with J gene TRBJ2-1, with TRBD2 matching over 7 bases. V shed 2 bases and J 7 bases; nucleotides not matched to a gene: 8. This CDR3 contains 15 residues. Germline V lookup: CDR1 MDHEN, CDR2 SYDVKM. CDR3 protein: CASSLRAGAGNEQFF. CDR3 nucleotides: TGTGCCAGCAGTTTACGGGCGGGAGCGGGTAATGAGCAGTTCTTC.

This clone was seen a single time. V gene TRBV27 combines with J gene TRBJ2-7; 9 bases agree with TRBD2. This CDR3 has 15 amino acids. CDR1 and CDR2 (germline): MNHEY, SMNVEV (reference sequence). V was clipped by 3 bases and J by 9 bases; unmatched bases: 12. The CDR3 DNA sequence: TGTGCCAGCAGTTTCGAGCGGGAGGCCCCCTTCGGGCAGTACTTC. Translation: CASSFEREAPFGQYF.

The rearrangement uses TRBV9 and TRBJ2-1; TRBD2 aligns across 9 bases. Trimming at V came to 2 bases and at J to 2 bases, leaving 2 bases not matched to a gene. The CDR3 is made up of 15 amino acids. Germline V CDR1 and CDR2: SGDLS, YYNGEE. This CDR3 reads CASSVLAGAYNEQFF. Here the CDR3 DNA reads TGTGCCAGCAGCGTGTTAGCGGGAGCCTACAATGAGCAGTTCTTC.

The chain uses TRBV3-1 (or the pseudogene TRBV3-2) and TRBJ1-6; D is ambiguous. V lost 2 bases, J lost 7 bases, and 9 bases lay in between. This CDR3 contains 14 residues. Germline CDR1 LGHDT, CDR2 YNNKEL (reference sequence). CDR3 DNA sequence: TGTGCCAGCAGCCAAAAACGAGCGAATTCACCCCTCCACTTT. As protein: CASSQKRANSPLHF.

The CDR3 sequence is CASSKRAGGPYNEQFF. DNA of the CDR3: TGTGCCAGCAGCAAGAGAGCGGGAGGTCCCTACAATGAGCAGTTCTTC. The V and J genes are TRBV13 and TRBJ2-1; 9 bases fit TRBD2. Germline V CDR1 and CDR2: PRHDT, FYEKMQ (reference sequence). Trimming at V came to 5 bases and at J to 2 bases, leaving 7 bases not matched to a gene. CDR3 length equals 16 residues.

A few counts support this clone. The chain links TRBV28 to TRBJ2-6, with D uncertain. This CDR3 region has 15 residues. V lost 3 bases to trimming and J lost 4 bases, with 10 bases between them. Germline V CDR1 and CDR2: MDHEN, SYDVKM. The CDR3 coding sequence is TGTGCCAGCAGTTTTAGAGGATACGGGGCCAACGTCCTGACTTTC. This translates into CASSFRGYGANVLTF.

CDR3 sequence: CASSEAREREYNEQFF. The DNA for the CDR3 is TGTGCCAGCAGTGAAGCAAGGGAGCGGGAGTACAATGAGCAGTTCTTC. This sequence joins TRBV6-1 and TRBJ2-1; the match to TRBD2 covers 8 bases. With 0 bases clipped from V and 4 bases from J, the junction kept 5 bases outside the gene matches. CDR3 length: 16 residues. The germline gives CDR1 MNHNS, CDR2 SASEGT.

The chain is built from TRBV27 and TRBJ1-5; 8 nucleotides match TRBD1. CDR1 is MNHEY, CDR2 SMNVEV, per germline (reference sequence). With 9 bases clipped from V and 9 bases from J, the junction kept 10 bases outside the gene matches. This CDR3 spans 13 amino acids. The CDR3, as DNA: TGTGCCAGGGTGGACAGGGTCTTTGGGCCCCAGCATTTT. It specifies CARVDRVFGPQHF.

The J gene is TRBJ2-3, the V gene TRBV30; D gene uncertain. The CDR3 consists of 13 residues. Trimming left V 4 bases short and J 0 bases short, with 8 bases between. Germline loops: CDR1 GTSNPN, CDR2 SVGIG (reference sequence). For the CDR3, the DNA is TGTGCCTGGAAATCAACTAGCACAGATACGCAGTATTTT. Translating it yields CAWKSTSTDTQYF.

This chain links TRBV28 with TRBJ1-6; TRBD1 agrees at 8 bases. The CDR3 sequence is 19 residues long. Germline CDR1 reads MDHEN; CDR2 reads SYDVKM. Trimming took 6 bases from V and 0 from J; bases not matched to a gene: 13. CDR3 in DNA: TGTGCCAGCAGGCTTAAAAGGGACAGGTCGAGCTCCTATAATTCACCCCTCCACTTT. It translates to CASRLKRDRSSSYNSPLHF.

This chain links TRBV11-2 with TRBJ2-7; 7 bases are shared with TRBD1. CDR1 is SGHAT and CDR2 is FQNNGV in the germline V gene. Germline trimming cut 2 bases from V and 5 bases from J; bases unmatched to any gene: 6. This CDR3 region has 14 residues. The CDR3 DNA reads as TGTGCCAGCAGCTTAACGACAGGGCGGGACGAGCAGTACTTC. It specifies CASSLTTGRDEQYF. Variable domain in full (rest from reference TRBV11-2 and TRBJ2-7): EAGVAQSPRYKIIEKRQSVAFWCNPISGHATLYWYQQILGQGPKLLIQFQNNGVVDDSQLPKDRFSAERLKGVDSTLKIQPAKLEDSAVYLCASSLTTGRDEQYFGPGTRLTVT.

DNA for the CDR3: TGTGCCAGCAGCCCCCGACTAGCGGGAGCTTACAATGAGCAGTTCTTC. This sequence encodes CASSPRLAGAYNEQFF. The chain joins TRBV7-8 to TRBJ2-1, with 12 positions matching TRBD2. From germline, CDR1 is SGHVS and CDR2 FQNEAQ. V lost 5 bases to trimming and J lost 4 bases; unmatched junction nucleotides: 6. The CDR3 is 16 residues long.

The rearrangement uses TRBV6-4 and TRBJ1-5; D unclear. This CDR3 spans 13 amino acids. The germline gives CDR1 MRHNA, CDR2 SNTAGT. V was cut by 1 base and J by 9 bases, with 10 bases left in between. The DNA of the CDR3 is TGTGCCAGCAGTGACTACCCGACATCGCCCCAGCATTTT. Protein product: CASSDYPTSPQHF.

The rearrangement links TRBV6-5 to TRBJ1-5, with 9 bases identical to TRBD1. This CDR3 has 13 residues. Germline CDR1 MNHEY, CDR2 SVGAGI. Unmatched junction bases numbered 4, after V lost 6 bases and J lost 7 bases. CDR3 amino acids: CASSGTGNQPQHF. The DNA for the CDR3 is TGTGCCAGCAGCGGGACAGGGAACCAGCCCCAGCATTTT.

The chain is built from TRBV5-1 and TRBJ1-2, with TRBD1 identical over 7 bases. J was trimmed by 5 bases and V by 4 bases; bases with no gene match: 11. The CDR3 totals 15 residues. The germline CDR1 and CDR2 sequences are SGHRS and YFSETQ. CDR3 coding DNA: TGCGCCAGCAGCGCCGGCCACCGGGACAGTTATGGCTACACCTTC. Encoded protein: CASSAGHRDSYGYTF.